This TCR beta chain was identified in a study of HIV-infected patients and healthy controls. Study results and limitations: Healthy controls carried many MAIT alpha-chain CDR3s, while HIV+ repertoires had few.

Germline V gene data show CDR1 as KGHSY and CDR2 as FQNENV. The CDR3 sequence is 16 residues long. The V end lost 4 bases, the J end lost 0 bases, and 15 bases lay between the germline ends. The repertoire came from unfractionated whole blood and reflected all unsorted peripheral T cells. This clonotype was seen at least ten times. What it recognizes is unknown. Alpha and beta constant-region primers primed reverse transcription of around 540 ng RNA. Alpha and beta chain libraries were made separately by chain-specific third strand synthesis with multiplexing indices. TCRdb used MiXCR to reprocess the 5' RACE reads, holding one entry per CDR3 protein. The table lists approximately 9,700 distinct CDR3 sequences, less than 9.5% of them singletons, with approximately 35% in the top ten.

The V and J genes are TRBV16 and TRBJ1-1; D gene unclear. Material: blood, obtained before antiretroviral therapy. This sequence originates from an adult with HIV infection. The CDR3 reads CASSPFRVFMNTEAFF. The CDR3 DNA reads TGTGCCAGCAGCCCCTTTAGAGTCTTCATGAACACTGAAGCTTTCTTT.